This passage covers 11 T cell receptor beta chains from one sample sequenced in a study of CD8+ T cells in alopecia areata. Treatment given: oral pan-JAK inhibitor, 5-10 mg twice daily. cDNA prepared by RNA extraction and subsequent reverse transcription served as the template for sequencing. Method: immunoSEQ multiplex PCR; TCRdb's copy keeps in-frame clones and lacks some. The profile shows roughly 210,000 clones, approximately 47% of them singletons. Sequencing was performed on CD4+ T cells sorted from blood, taken at roughly week 36, from a patient treated with tofacitinib. The receptors stem from a human donor with alopecia areata.

This chain links TRBV19 with TRBJ2-2; TRBD2 aligns across 7 bases. Germline V gene sequence: CDR1 LNHDA, CDR2 SQIVND (reference sequence). This CDR3 is built from 14 residues. V gave up 5 bases and J gave up 3 bases; unmatched junction bases: 3. As DNA, the CDR3 is TGTGCCAGTAGTCTGGCGGGAGACACCGGGGAGCTGTTTTTT. Residues: CASSLAGDTGELFF.

The genes are TRBV6-1 and TRBJ1-1; no definite D call. Germline CDR1 MNHNS, CDR2 SASEGT. The CDR3 sequence is 11 residues long. Trimming left V 1 base short and J 11 bases short, with 8 bases between. The CDR3 sequence is CASSEGGKAFF. As DNA, the CDR3 is TGTGCCAGCAGTGAAGGAGGGAAGGCTTTCTTT.

For the CDR3, the DNA is TGTGCCAGCAGCTTGAAGATCGGGGCGAACACTGAAGCTTTCTTT. As protein: CASSLKIGANTEAFF. This chain links TRBV5-4 with TRBJ1-1; D is possibly TRBD1 (5 bases). The CDR3 sequence is 15 residues long. V lost 1 base to trimming and J lost 1 base, with 11 bases between them. Germline CDR1 SGHNT, CDR2 YYREEE (reference sequence).

This clone turned up a few times. The chain recombines TRBV29-1 with TRBJ2-7, with D perhaps TRBD1 (7 bases). Germline-derived CDR1 and CDR2 are SQVTM and ANQGSEA. Trimming stripped 6 bases from V and 2 bases from J, with 14 bases between. The CDR3 covers 13 residues. The CDR3 bases are TGCAGCGTCCGACAGGGAGGTGCCTACGAGCAGTACTTC. It translates to CSVRQGGAYEQYF.

The chain employs TRBV11-2 and TRBJ1-4; no definite D call. Trimming took 0 bases from V and 8 from J, leaving 7 bases between them. Germline V gives CDR1 SGHAT, CDR2 FQNNGV. The CDR3 length is 13 residues. The CDR3 protein is CASSLDRAEKLFF. The CDR3 DNA follows: TGTGCCAGCAGCTTAGATCGGGCCGAAAAACTGTTTTTT. The full variable domain, its missing parts supplied by reference TRBV11-2 and TRBJ1-4, is EAGVAQSPRYKIIEKRQSVAFWCNPISGHATLYWYQQILGQGPKLLIQFQNNGVVDDSQLPKDRFSAERLKGVDSTLKIQPAKLEDSAVYLCASSLDRAEKLFFGSGTQLSVL.

This clone was picked up a small number of times. CDR3 residues: CASSVGEGRFGETQYF. CDR3 in DNA: TGTGCCAGCAGCGTAGGAGAGGGAAGGTTCGGCGAGACCCAGTACTTC. The V call is TRBV9, the J call TRBJ2-5; the D gene is possibly TRBD2 (5 bases). Germline values: CDR1 SGDLS, CDR2 YYNGEE. V was trimmed by 0 bases and J by 5 bases, leaving 17 bases between them. The length of the CDR3 is 16 residues.

V usage is TRBV11-2 and J usage is TRBJ2-5, with a tentative D call TRBD2 (6 bases). The CDR3 runs to 12 residues. Germline-derived CDR1 and CDR2 are SGHAT and FQNNGV. Trimming removed 6 bases from V and 5 bases from J, with 10 bases in between. The CDR3 loop is CASRGGGETQYF. The CDR3 bases are TGTGCCAGCAGGGGAGGAGGGGAGACCCAGTACTTC.

This clone was detected once. The chain couples TRBV14 to TRBJ2-7, with TRBD1 as a possible D gene (6 bases). The germline gives CDR1 SGHDN, CDR2 FVKESK. The CDR3 totals 16 residues. V was shortened by 2 bases and J by 2 bases, with 16 bases between the two germline ends. The CDR3 sequence is CASSQLPGVPPYEQYF. The CDR3 DNA is TGTGCCAGCAGCCAACTACCAGGGGTCCCGCCCTACGAGCAGTACTTC.

The chain recombines TRBV13 with TRBJ1-1; tentative D call: TRBD1 (5 bases). Trimming removed 6 bases at V and 5 bases at J, with 19 bases between. The germline V gene encodes CDR1 PRHDT and CDR2 FYEKMQ (reference sequence). This CDR3 has 15 residues. This CDR3 reads CASRPREGRGTEAFF. The DNA for the CDR3 is TGTGCCAGCAGGCCAAGGGAGGGGCGGGGGACTGAAGCTTTCTTT.

This chain joins TRBV5-1 and TRBJ2-5; D gene ambiguous. The germline V and J ends were trimmed by 3 bases and 5 bases, with 11 bases remaining between them. This CDR3 contains 13 residues. The germline V gene encodes CDR1 SGHRS and CDR2 YFSETQ. For the CDR3, the DNA is TGCGCCAGCAGCTCCTCAGGAGAGGAGACCCAGTACTTC. It codes for CASSSSGEETQYF.

This chain links TRBV30 with TRBJ1-5, with 7 bases matching TRBD1. V was clipped by 2 bases and J by 8 bases; unmatched bases: 15. CDR1 is GTSNPN, CDR2 SVGIG, per germline (reference sequence). This CDR3 is 16 amino acids long. CDR3 in DNA: TGTGCCTGGAGTAACTCAGCAGACAGGGTTCGGGAGCCCCAGCATTTT. Translation gives CAWSNSADRVREPQHF. Full variable domain (outside the CDR3, taken from reference TRBV30 and TRBJ1-5): SQTIHQWPATLVQPVGSPLSLECTVEGTSNPNLYWYRQAAGRGLQLLFYSVGIGQISSEVPQNLSASRPQDRQFILSSKKLLLSDSGFYLCAWSNSADRVREPQHFGDGTRLSIL.